A single sample is the source of the 27 T cell receptor beta chains below, sequenced in a study of T cell repertoires in cytomegalovirus infection. Antigens of these TCRs are unknown. MiXCR, run by TCRdb on the reads, gives a single entry per CDR3 protein. The sample lists a few hundred thousand distinct CDR3 sequences; almost 40% were seen once. The sequences come from cultured PBMCs, collected from culture after CMV antigen stimulation. Receptors were obtained from a human donor in good health (CMV status not recorded). Some clones in this sample may be carry-over from other donors' samples.

The chain has TRBV7-8 and TRBJ2-3; D gene uncertain. Deletions cut 4 bases from V and 4 bases from J, with 6 bases between. The CDR3 covers 12 residues. Germline CDR1 is SGHVS and CDR2 is FQNEAQ. CDR3 sequence reads: CASSWSPDTQYF. CDR3 nucleotide sequence: TGTGCCAGCAGCTGGAGCCCAGATACGCAGTATTTT.

The V and J genes are TRBV10-3 and TRBJ2-7; D could derive from TRBD1 or TRBD2 (6 bases each). The CDR3 consists of 14 residues. The V end lost 10 bases, the J end lost 2 bases, and 18 bases lay between the germline ends. The germline gives CDR1 ENHRY, CDR2 SYGVKD. The CDR3 reads CATQGGSAAYEQYF. The DNA for the CDR3 is TGTGCCACCCAAGGGGGGAGCGCGGCCTACGAGCAGTACTTC.

V is TRBV18 and J is TRBJ2-3; TRBD1 aligns across 10 bases. CDR3 size: 16 residues. J lost 2 bases, V lost 6 bases, and 8 bases had no gene match. The V gene's germline CDR1 is KGHSH and CDR2 LQKENI. The CDR3 sequence: CASSPVGTGVTDTQYF. Written as DNA, the CDR3 is TGTGCCAGCTCCCCTGTCGGGACAGGGGTCACAGATACGCAGTATTTT.

The chain uses TRBV5-4 and TRBJ2-2; 10 nucleotides agree with TRBD1. The length of the CDR3 is 16 residues. V was pared by 0 bases and J by 3 bases, with 2 bases of the junction left unmatched. Germline values: CDR1 SGHNT, CDR2 YYREEE (reference sequence). CDR3 sequence: CASSLGQGAYTGELFF. CDR3 bases: TGTGCCAGCAGCTTGGGACAGGGGGCATACACCGGGGAGCTGTTTTTT.

The chain combines TRBV3-1 with TRBJ2-6; D possibly corresponds to TRBD1 (6 bases). Trimming cost V 4 bases and J 2 bases, with 9 bases left between them. This CDR3 spans 15 amino acids. The germline gives CDR1 LGHDT, CDR2 YNNKEL (reference sequence). Here the CDR3 reads CASSRDKTGANVLTF. The CDR3 nucleotides are TGTGCCAGCAGCCGGGACAAGACTGGGGCCAACGTCCTGACTTTC. Full variable domain (remainder filled in from reference TRBV3-1 and TRBJ2-6): DTAVSQTPKYLVTQMGNDKSIKCEQNLGHDTMYWYKQDSKKFLKIMFSYNNKELIINETVPNRFSPKSPDKAHLNLHINSLELGDSAVYFCASSRDKTGANVLTFGAGSRLTVL.

The rearrangement joins TRBV19 to TRBJ2-3; TRBD1 or TRBD2 may be the D gene (5 bases each). The germline gives CDR1 LNHDA, CDR2 SQIVND (reference sequence). V lost 3 bases and J 0 bases, leaving 10 bases between the germline ends. The length of the CDR3 is 15 residues. CDR3 region: CASSIGAGSTDTQYF. The DNA for the CDR3 is TGTGCCAGTAGTATCGGGGCAGGCAGCACAGATACGCAGTATTTT.

The chain has TRBV12-3 or TRBV12-4 and TRBJ1-2; 8 nucleotides agree with TRBD1. The CDR3 covers 13 residues. V was clipped by 6 bases and J by 7 bases; unmatched bases: 7. DNA of the CDR3: TGTGCCAGCAGCTACGACAGGGGAAGTGGCTACACCTTC. Its protein is CASSYDRGSGYTF.

This clonotype was seen a few times. The chain is built from TRBV19 and TRBJ2-5; D assignment may be TRBD1 or TRBD2 (6 bases each). The CDR3 covers 15 residues. Germline V gene data show CDR1 as LNHDA and CDR2 as SQIVND (reference sequence). V was pared by 5 bases and J by 5 bases, with 18 bases between. CDR3 nucleotides: TGTGCCAGTAGTTTGGAGGGGGGTATTCGGGAGACCCAGTACTTC. This translates into CASSLEGGIRETQYF.

The rearrangement links TRBV4-1 to TRBJ2-2; possible D gene TRBD1, 5 bases. Trimming left V 6 bases short and J 3 bases short, with 11 bases between. The germline V gene encodes CDR1 MGHRA and CDR2 YSYEKL. The CDR3 loop spans 14 amino acids. The CDR3 here is CASSARVDTGELFF. The CDR3 bases are TGCGCCAGCAGTGCCAGGGTGGACACCGGGGAGCTGTTTTTT.

The chain is built from TRBV27 and TRBJ2-5; 11 bases line up with TRBD1. This CDR3 comprises 14 residues. The V gene's germline CDR1 is MNHEY and CDR2 SMNVEV (reference sequence). The V gene end was trimmed by 6 bases and the J gene end by 7 bases; junction bases not matched to a gene: 7. CDR3: CASSPGTGGGTQYF. In nucleotides, the CDR3 is TGTGCCAGCAGCCCCGGGACAGGGGGAGGGACCCAGTACTTC.

This rearrangement joins TRBV20-1 to TRBJ1-6; D uncertain. This CDR3 spans 14 amino acids. V was pared by 3 bases and J by 9 bases, with 15 bases between. The germline CDR1 and CDR2 sequences are DFQATT and SNEGSKA (reference sequence). The CDR3 bases are TGCAGTGCTAGGTACCCTTATGGATTTTCACCCCTCCACTTT. Translated: CSARYPYGFSPLHF.

The rearrangement joins TRBV15 to TRBJ2-6, with 7 nucleotides matching TRBD1. Germline V CDR1 and CDR2: LNHNV, YYDKDF (reference sequence). CDR3 length: 15 amino acids. V shed 5 bases, J shed 0 bases, and the junction held 1 base outside the gene matches. The CDR3 region is CATSEGASGANVLTF. Written as DNA, the CDR3 is TGTGCCACCAGCGAGGGGGCCTCTGGGGCCAACGTCCTGACTTTC.

The rearrangement joins TRBV5-6 to TRBJ2-1, with 7 bases that match TRBD1. This CDR3 has 19 amino acids. The junction had 14 bases not matched to a gene; V was cut back by 2 bases and J by 0 bases. The germline V gene encodes CDR1 SGHDT and CDR2 YYEEEE. CDR3: CASSLKGHRGPYSYNEQFF. The CDR3 DNA is TGTGCCAGCAGCTTAAAGGGACACAGGGGCCCGTACTCCTACAATGAGCAGTTCTTC.

The J gene is TRBJ2-1, the V gene TRBV3-1; 9 nucleotides match TRBD2. This CDR3 spans 16 amino acids. Unmatched junction bases numbered 11, after V lost 4 bases and J lost 7 bases. CDR1 LGHDT and CDR2 YNNKEL come from the germline V gene (reference sequence). The CDR3: CASSPGTSWAQNEQFF. CDR3 sequence (DNA): TGTGCCAGCAGCCCGGGGACTAGCTGGGCTCAGAATGAGCAGTTCTTC.

Only a few counts were recorded for this clonotype. The chain has TRBV7-4 and TRBJ1-5; 7 bases align to TRBD1. CDR1 SGHVT and CDR2 SQSDAQ come from the germline V gene. V gave up 6 bases and J gave up 7 bases; unmatched junction bases: 9. The CDR3 extends over 14 amino acids. CDR3 sequence reads: CASRLRVGGQPQHF. In DNA, the CDR3 is TGTGCCAGCAGACTCAGGGTAGGGGGCCAGCCCCAGCATTTT.

This clonotype was picked up a small number of times. The CDR3 sequence is CASKGTGTSYEQYF. CDR3 coding DNA: TGTGCCAGCAAAGGGACAGGGACATCCTACGAGCAGTACTTC. The gene calls are TRBV2 and TRBJ2-7; 9 nucleotides agree with TRBD1. Germline trimming cut 7 bases from V and 1 base from J; bases unmatched to any gene: 5. Germline V gene data show CDR1 as SNHLY and CDR2 as FYNNEI. The CDR3 totals 14 residues.

The rearrangement joins TRBV5-6 to TRBJ1-1; D is unresolved. The length of the CDR3 is 12 residues. The ends were cut back, 3 bases at V and 8 bases at J, with 11 bases in the middle. Germline V CDR1 and CDR2: SGHDT, YYEEEE. The chain's CDR3 is CASSSISGEAFF. The CDR3 region has the DNA TGTGCCAGCAGCTCGATATCTGGGGAAGCTTTCTTT.

V gene TRBV6-6 combines with J gene TRBJ2-3; D call uncertain. Germline loops: CDR1 MNHNY, CDR2 SVGAGI (reference sequence). The V and J ends lost 2 bases and 5 bases respectively, with 14 bases between them. The CDR3 totals 15 residues. DNA of the CDR3: TGTGCCAGCAGTTACCCCGGAGCCCTCCAAGATACGCAGTATTTT. Translation: CASSYPGALQDTQYF.

This chain uses TRBV6-1 with TRBJ2-7; D call uncertain. In germline, CDR1 is MNHNS, CDR2 SASEGT. V shed 0 bases and J shed 2 bases, with 8 bases lying between them. CDR3 length equals 14 residues. The CDR3 sequence is CASSEATATYEQYF. CDR3 bases: TGTGCCAGCAGTGAAGCCACAGCGACCTACGAGCAGTACTTC.

This clonotype was detected a few times. The chain couples TRBV7-8 to TRBJ2-7; D might be TRBD1 or TRBD2, each matching 5 bases. V shed 6 bases and J shed 6 bases, with 12 bases lying between them. The CDR3 has 12 amino acids. Germline V CDR1 and CDR2: SGHVS, FQNEAQ. CDR3 loop: CASRPVGVEQYF. CDR3 DNA sequence: TGTGCCAGCAGACCCGTGGGGGTCGAGCAGTACTTC. Full variable domain (rest looked up from reference TRBV7-8 and TRBJ2-7): GAGVSQSPRYKVAKRGQDVALRCDPISGHVSLFWYQQALGQGPEFLTYFQNEAQLDKSGLPSDRFFAERPEGSVSTLKIQRTQQEDSAVYLCASRPVGVEQYFGPGTRLTVT.

The chain uses TRBV5-1 and TRBJ2-1, with 8 bases lining up with TRBD2. This CDR3 has 16 residues. The V gene end was trimmed by 3 bases and the J gene end by 2 bases; junction bases not matched to a gene: 7. Looked up from germline, CDR1 is SGHRS and CDR2 is YFSETQ. DNA of the CDR3: TGCGCCAGCAGCTCCCCTCCTAGCGGGCCCTACAATGAGCAGTTCTTC. Translation: CASSSPPSGPYNEQFF.

The chain employs TRBV12-3 or TRBV12-4 and TRBJ2-1, with 7 bases that match TRBD2. The CDR3 is 15 amino acids. Losses at the gene ends were 6 bases for V and 6 bases for J; bases not matched to a gene: 11. CDR3 sequence (DNA): TGTGCCAGCAGCAGAGGACTAGGAGTTGCCAATGAGCAGTTCTTC. It codes for CASSRGLGVANEQFF.

The chain has TRBV28 and TRBJ1-5; possible D gene TRBD1, 5 bases. CDR1 is MDHEN, CDR2 SYDVKM, per germline. CDR3 length: 16 amino acids. Deletions cut 4 bases from V and 7 bases from J, with 20 bases between. CDR3 coding DNA: TGTGCCAGCAGTTGGCTCCGGATGCAGGGCGTCCAGCCCCAGCATTTT. Its protein product is CASSWLRMQGVQPQHF.

The chain combines TRBV7-2 with TRBJ2-7; TRBD2 agrees at 11 bases. CDR1 SGHTA and CDR2 FQGNSA come from the germline V gene. The CDR3 is 17 amino acids. With 3 bases clipped from V and 3 bases from J, the junction kept 10 bases outside the gene matches. The CDR3 DNA reads TGTGCCAGCAGCTTGAGGTCGGGACTAGCGGACCTCTACGAGCAGTACTTC. Translating it yields CASSLRSGLADLYEQYF. The whole variable domain, remainder taken from reference TRBV7-2 and TRBJ2-7, is GAGVSQSPSNKVTEKGKDVELRCDPISGHTALYWYRQSLGQGLEFLIYFQGNSAPDKSGLPSDRFSAERTGGSVSTLTIQRTQQEDSAVYLCASSLRSGLADLYEQYFGPGTRLTVT.

This clonotype has only a few counts. J is TRBJ1-2 and V is TRBV7-2; 9 bases are a match to TRBD1. The CDR3 consists of 15 residues. In germline, CDR1 is SGHTA, CDR2 FQGNSA. With 2 bases clipped from V and 4 bases from J, the junction kept 5 bases outside the gene matches. The CDR3 nucleotides are TGTGCCAGCAGCTTACAAGGGACAGGGAGCTATGGCTACACCTTC. It translates to CASSLQGTGSYGYTF.

This clonotype was picked up a small number of times. The J gene is TRBJ1-5, the V gene TRBV19, with 11 positions matching TRBD1. There are 15 residues in the CDR3. Germline V lookup: CDR1 LNHDA, CDR2 SQIVND (reference sequence). V gave up 5 bases and J gave up 6 bases; unmatched junction bases: 6. The CDR3 region is CASSEDRGRGQPQHF. Written as DNA, the CDR3 is TGTGCCAGTAGTGAGGACAGGGGGCGAGGTCAGCCCCAGCATTTT.

The chain uses TRBV19 and TRBJ2-2; D is ambiguous. Between the trimmed V and J ends, which lost 2 bases and 8 bases, there was a span of 12 bases. The CDR3 covers 14 residues. Germline V gene sequence: CDR1 LNHDA, CDR2 SQIVND (reference sequence). CDR3 DNA: TGTGCCAGTAGTATATCCCGAAGTCGAGGGGAGCTGTTTTTT. It codes for CASSISRSRGELFF.